The 3 T cell receptor beta chains in this list originate from one sample, sequenced in a study of CD8 T cells in ankylosing spondylitis. Broader study findings: Within ankylosing spondylitis blood, a TCR beta motif made up of roughly eight highly homologous variants appeared to be characteristic.

Each CDR3 protein is one row after TCRdb ran MiXCR on the 5' RACE reads. The top ten hold around 20% of the sample, which has 700,000 or so distinct CDR3 sequences, around 20% seen once. Antigens of these TCRs are unknown. Source material: blood, either unsorted or a sorted T cell fraction (not recorded which). The source of these receptors is a male donor with ankylosing spondylitis.

This sequence joins TRBV19 and TRBJ2-6, with no clear D. Per germline, CDR1 LNHDA and CDR2 SQIVND (reference sequence). The CDR3 length is 15 residues. Trimming stripped 3 bases from V and 8 bases from J, with 14 bases between. The CDR3 DNA is TGTGCCAGTAGTATGGTGAGTGGGCAGACCAACGTCCTGACTTTC. Translation: CASSMVSGQTNVLTF.

This chain joins TRBV20-1 and TRBJ2-1, with TRBD1 as a possible D gene (6 bases). V was clipped by 0 bases and J by 8 bases, with 8 bases between them. Germline V gives CDR1 DFQATT, CDR2 SNEGSKA (reference sequence). CDR3 length: 12 residues. As DNA, the CDR3 is TGCAGTGCTAGAGATGGGGGCGATGAGCAGTTCTTC. It encodes CSARDGGDEQFF.

The rearrangement uses TRBV6-1 and TRBJ1-6; 10 nucleotides match TRBD1. J gave up 3 bases and V 4 bases, and 12 bases lay outside the gene matches. From germline, CDR1 is MNHNS and CDR2 SASEGT. This CDR3 is built from 19 residues. Here the CDR3 DNA reads TGTGCCAGCAGTGCCCAGCGGGACAGGGGACTTAACTATAATTCACCCCTCCACTTT. Protein sequence: CASSAQRDRGLNYNSPLHF.